Each of the 26 T cell receptor beta chains below was sequenced from the same sample in a study of beta chain features in type 1 diabetes. Expressed TCRB transcripts were sequenced because the entire RNA isolate underwent reverse transcription. Here immunoSEQ multiplex PCR was the method, and the copy in TCRdb shows in-frame clones only, minus some. Here the sample spans around 99,000 clones, 30% to 40% being singletons. The sample was stem cell memory CD4+ T cells from blood. These receptors were taken from a woman aged 18-30 years in good health.

This rearrangement joins TRBV7-2 to TRBJ2-3; TRBD2 is a possible D gene (5 bases). V was clipped by 2 bases and J by 5 bases, with 23 bases between them. The CDR3 sequence is 18 residues long. Germline values: CDR1 SGHTA, CDR2 FQGNSA. Here the CDR3 reads CASSLNGARETLRDTQYF. CDR3 bases: TGTGCCAGCAGCTTAAACGGCGCGAGGGAGACCCTGAGAGATACGCAGTATTTT.

This chain links TRBV29-1 with TRBJ1-5, with 8 bases that match TRBD1. Germline V lookup: CDR1 SQVTM, CDR2 ANQGSEA. The CDR3 loop spans 12 amino acids. V gave up 6 bases and J gave up 6 bases; unmatched junction bases: 4. CDR3 DNA sequence: TGCAGCGTCTCAGGGGGCGGTCAGCCCCAGCATTTT. Protein: CSVSGGGQPQHF.

This chain links TRBV7-2 with TRBJ2-5, with a tentative D call TRBD1 (6 bases). The DNA end favors TRBJ2-7, so the J call may be wrong. Looked up from germline, CDR1 is SGHTA and CDR2 is FQGNSA. There are 15 residues in the CDR3. CDR3: CASSPWTDSSYEQYF. The CDR3 nucleotides read TGTGCCAGCAGCCCTTGGACAGACAGCTCCTACGAGCAGTACTTC.

V and J are TRBV19 and TRBJ2-7; TRBD1 aligns across 8 bases. The germline CDR1 and CDR2 sequences are LNHDA and SQIVND (reference sequence). The CDR3 loop spans 13 amino acids. Trimming cost V 6 bases and J 3 bases; bases outside gene matches: 4. The CDR3 spells CASSGTGRYEQYF. CDR3 in DNA: TGTGCCAGTAGCGGGACAGGTCGCTACGAGCAGTACTTC.

The chain links TRBV5-1 to TRBJ1-1; 10 bases line up with TRBD1. CDR1 and CDR2 from the germline V gene are SGHRS and YFSETQ. This CDR3 comprises 16 residues. Unmatched junction bases numbered 3, after V lost 1 base and J lost 0 bases. CDR3 in DNA: TGCGCCAGCAGCTTGATCGGACAGGGGGTGAACACTGAAGCTTTCTTT. It translates to CASSLIGQGVNTEAFF.

This clone appeared a few times. V and J are TRBV7-9 and TRBJ2-7, with no clear D. Germline CDR1 and CDR2: SEHNR and FQNEAQ (reference sequence). Deletions cut 3 bases from V and 4 bases from J, with 13 bases between. CDR3 length equals 14 residues. For the CDR3, the DNA is TGTGCCAGCAGCTTTTATAACAGACCTTACGAGCAGTACTTC. Translating it yields CASSFYNRPYEQYF.

A few counts support this clone. The chain combines TRBV7-9 with TRBJ2-1; 9 nucleotides line up with TRBD2. This CDR3 region has 15 residues. The germline V gene encodes CDR1 SEHNR and CDR2 FQNEAQ (reference sequence). Germline trimming cut 5 bases from V and 4 bases from J; bases unmatched to any gene: 6. CDR3 coding DNA: TGTGCCAGCAGCACCGCGACTAGCGGATACAATGAGCAGTTCTTC. Amino acid sequence: CASSTATSGYNEQFF.

This chain connects TRBV2 to TRBJ1-2; 8 nucleotides line up with TRBD1. The CDR3 loop spans 14 amino acids. Trimming removed 5 bases from V and 6 bases from J; junction bases left unmatched: 8. Germline loops: CDR1 SNHLY, CDR2 FYNNEI. Written as DNA, the CDR3 is TGTGCCAGCAGTAGACAGGGGACTTCGAATGGCTACACCTTC. Its translation: CASSRQGTSNGYTF. Combining the CDR3 with reference TRBV2 and TRBJ1-2 gives the whole variable domain EPEVTQTPSHQVTQMGQEVILRCVPISNHLYFYWYRQILGQKVEFLVSFYNNEISEKSEIFDDQFSVERPDGSNFTLKIRSTKLEDSAMYFCASSRQGTSNGYTFGSGTRLTVV.

This clone has more than one count but fewer than ten. The chain joins TRBV18 to TRBJ2-4, with 7 nucleotides matching TRBD1. Germline V gene sequence: CDR1 KGHSH, CDR2 LQKENI. There are 15 residues in the CDR3. V trimming: 5 bases; J trimming: 6 bases; junction bases outside the gene matches: 10. Written as DNA, the CDR3 is TGTGCCAGCTCAGCCCCGACAGGGACCGGAAACATTCAGTACTTC. Residues: CASSAPTGTGNIQYF.

The V and J genes are TRBV4-1 and TRBJ2-7, with 14 bases that match TRBD2. The CDR3 has 20 residues. Trimming took 2 bases from V and 7 from J; bases not matched to a gene: 19. Germline V gene lookup returns CDR1 MGHRA and CDR2 YSYEKL. The CDR3 DNA reads TGCGCCAGCAGCCAACACGCGGGTGGACTAGCGGGAGGCGGTAGCGGGGAGCAGTACTTC. It codes for CASSQHAGGLAGGGSGEQYF.

This clone has only a few counts. The rearrangement uses TRBV6-5 and TRBJ2-1; 8 bases are a match to TRBD1. V dropped 9 bases and J dropped 9; count of bases not matched to a gene: 10. Germline CDR1 reads MNHEY; CDR2 reads SVGAGI. CDR3 size: 13 residues. The CDR3 spells CASGKQGAAEQFF. CDR3 nucleotides: TGTGCCAGTGGAAAGCAGGGGGCGGCTGAGCAGTTCTTC.

J is TRBJ1-6 and V is TRBV10-3; D may be TRBD1 (5 bases). The CDR3 spans 15 residues. Deletions cut 0 bases from V and 6 bases from J, with 9 bases between. From germline, CDR1 is ENHRY and CDR2 SYGVKD. The CDR3 bases are TGTGCCATCAGTGAGTCTAACAGGCTTAATTCACCCCTCCACTTT. Amino acid sequence: CAISESNRLNSPLHF.

This clone showed up just a few times. This chain joins TRBV5-1 and TRBJ2-1, with 13 nucleotides matching TRBD2. The trim removed 7 bases at V and 3 bases at J, leaving 10 bases unmatched. Looked up from germline, CDR1 is SGHRS and CDR2 is YFSETQ. This CDR3 is 17 amino acids long. CDR3: CASLGTSGMGYYNEQFF. As DNA, the CDR3 is TGCGCCAGCTTGGGGACTAGCGGGATGGGGTACTACAATGAGCAGTTCTTC. Combining the CDR3 with reference TRBV5-1 and TRBJ2-1 gives the whole variable domain KAGVTQTPRYLIKTRGQQVTLSCSPISGHRSVSWYQQTPGQGLQFLFEYFSETQRNKGNFPGRFSGRQFSNSRSEMNVSTLELGDSALYLCASLGTSGMGYYNEQFFGPGTRLTVL.

This clone was counted once. V is TRBV18 and J is TRBJ2-5, with TRBD2 as a possible D gene (6 bases). The V and J ends lost 2 bases and 4 bases respectively, with 17 bases between them. This CDR3 has 16 amino acids. Germline V gene sequence: CDR1 KGHSH, CDR2 LQKENI. CDR3 in amino acids: CASSPLLAIGVETQYF. The CDR3 nucleotides read TGTGCCAGCTCACCATTGCTAGCGATTGGAGTAGAGACCCAGTACTTC.

The chain has TRBV7-8 and TRBJ1-2; 8 bases fit TRBD1. This CDR3 region has 15 residues. The J segment lost 2 bases and the V segment lost 5 bases, leaving 7 bases of the junction unmatched. The V gene's germline CDR1 is SGHVS and CDR2 FQNEAQ. CDR3 nucleotides: TGTGCCAGCAGCCGCCTGGGACAGGTGAACTATGGCTACACCTTC. The encoded protein is CASSRLGQVNYGYTF.

This clone was detected only a few times. The V call is TRBV5-1, the J call TRBJ1-1; no definite D call. V was cut by 0 bases and J by 1 base, with 7 bases left in between. Per the germline V gene, CDR1 is SGHRS and CDR2 is YFSETQ. This CDR3 comprises 14 residues. The CDR3 sequence is CASSLAEANTEAFF. The DNA for the CDR3 is TGCGCCAGCAGCTTGGCTGAGGCGAACACTGAAGCTTTCTTT. The full variable domain, its missing parts supplied by reference TRBV5-1 and TRBJ1-1, is KAGVTQTPRYLIKTRGQQVTLSCSPISGHRSVSWYQQTPGQGLQFLFEYFSETQRNKGNFPGRFSGRQFSNSRSEMNVSTLELGDSALYLCASSLAEANTEAFFGQGTRLTVV.

V usage is TRBV19 and J usage is TRBJ1-5, with no clear D. CDR1 LNHDA and CDR2 SQIVND come from the germline V gene (reference sequence). V lost 4 bases and J lost 2, with 15 bases in between. The length of the CDR3 is 16 residues. In DNA, the CDR3 is TGTGCCAGTAGTAAACGGGAGGGCATTGGCAATCAGCCCCAGCATTTT. Its protein product is CASSKREGIGNQPQHF.

In its sample, this clone was seen a few times. The CDR3 loop is CASSLAGFGAPQHF. The CDR3 DNA is TGCGCCAGCAGCTTGGCGGGGTTCGGCGCGCCCCAGCATTTT. V and J are TRBV5-1 and TRBJ1-5, with unresolved D. Germline assignment: CDR1 SGHRS and CDR2 YFSETQ. The CDR3 has 14 residues. V lost 0 bases, J lost 9 bases, and 13 bases lay in between.

In DNA form, the CDR3 reads TGTGCCAGCACTGGTCTAGCGGGAGCGAAGGGCGAGCAGTACTTC. Translation gives CASTGLAGAKGEQYF. V and J are TRBV6-1 and TRBJ2-7; 10 bases fit TRBD2. Germline CDR1 and CDR2: MNHNS and SASEGT. V dropped 7 bases and J dropped 6; count of bases not matched to a gene: 12. This CDR3 spans 15 amino acids.

V usage is TRBV19 and J usage is TRBJ2-2, with D unresolved. The CDR3 totals 14 residues. Germline V CDR1 and CDR2: LNHDA, SQIVND (reference sequence). Trimming took off 2 bases at V and 5 bases at J, with 9 bases between the two ends. The CDR3 sequence: CASSIQAGTGELFF. The CDR3 nucleotides read TGTGCCAGTAGTATACAGGCAGGAACCGGGGAGCTGTTTTTT.

V is TRBV11-2 and J is TRBJ1-4; D remains unclear. The CDR3 totals 13 residues. Trimming shortened V by 8 bases and J by 7 bases, and 14 bases separated the two germline ends. Looked up from germline, CDR1 is SGHAT and CDR2 is FQNNGV. The CDR3 here is CASQWSPREKLFF. The CDR3 bases are TGTGCCAGCCAATGGAGTCCACGTGAAAAACTGTTTTTT.

The V call is TRBV7-9, the J call TRBJ2-7, with 15 bases identical to TRBD2. The length of the CDR3 is 17 residues. Germline values: CDR1 SEHNR, CDR2 FQNEAQ (reference sequence). V shed 5 bases and J 0 bases; nucleotides not matched to a gene: 5. The CDR3 sequence is CASSEGLAGGFSYEQYF. The CDR3 bases are TGTGCCAGCAGCGAGGGACTAGCGGGAGGATTCTCCTACGAGCAGTACTTC. The whole variable domain, remainder taken from reference TRBV7-9 and TRBJ2-7, is DTGVSQNPRHKITKRGQNVTFRCDPISEHNRLYWYRQTLGQGPEFLTYFQNEAQLEKSRLLSDRFSAERPKGSFSTLEIQRTEQGDSAMYLCASSEGLAGGFSYEQYFGPGTRLTVT.

The chain employs TRBV7-2 and TRBJ2-2; D call uncertain. V lost 8 bases, J lost 4 bases, and 14 bases lay in between. Germline V gene sequence: CDR1 SGHTA, CDR2 FQGNSA. The CDR3 has 14 amino acids. CDR3 DNA: TGTGCCAGCGAGCTTCTCCCTCCCACCGGGGAGCTGTTTTTT. This translates into CASELLPPTGELFF.

Only a few counts were recorded for this clone. The V call is TRBV28, the J call TRBJ1-1; TRBD1 matches at 8 bases. The V and J ends lost 3 bases and 11 bases, in that order; junction bases with no gene match: 5. The CDR3 is 12 amino acids. Germline CDR1 is MDHEN and CDR2 is SYDVKM. The CDR3 nucleotides read TGTGCCAGCAGTTTTTCGGGACAGGCGGCTTTCTTT. Translation: CASSFSGQAAFF.

This chain uses TRBV21-1 with TRBJ2-7; the D call TRBD2 from the table was never checked on the DNA. TRBV21-1 constitutes a pseudogene. CDR3 length: 19 amino acids. In DNA form, the CDR3 reads TGTGCCAGCAGCAAAGCCCCCGCGGGAGGGACCGATATATCCTACGAGCAGTACTTC. Protein: CASSKAPAGGTDISYEQYF.

This clone was found many times. The chain employs TRBV7-9 and TRBJ2-5, with D possibly TRBD1 on 5 matching bases. Trimming stripped 5 bases from V and 4 bases from J, with 23 bases between. The CDR3 extends over 17 amino acids. Per the germline V gene, CDR1 is SEHNR and CDR2 is FQNEAQ (reference sequence). For the CDR3, the DNA is TGTGCCAGCAGCAAGTCCCCAGGGTTAGTCGGCGGAGAGACCCAGTACTTC. It codes for CASSKSPGLVGGETQYF.